This TCR beta chain originates from a study of OX40 agonist ivuxolimab in advanced cancers. About the research overall: Ivuxolimab, which patients received intravenously every 2 weeks, was dosed at 0.01 to 10 mg/kg. The mean age was roughly 60 years, ranging from 23 to 79, with 82.7% of participants male.

Autoimmune disease history or systemic immunosuppression led to patient exclusion. This CDR3 has 15 residues. CDR1 and CDR2 from the germline V gene are SGHTA and FQGNSA. V gave up 5 bases and J gave up 10 bases; unmatched junction bases: 13. Whole-study findings and limits: Blood T cells, both CD4+ and CD8+, expanded clonally by week 6 at 0.1 to 3.0 mg/kg.

Profiling relied on immunoSEQ multiplex PCR, and the TCRdb table lists in-frame clones only, not all of them. The data hold tens of thousands of clones, with 65% to 85% observed a single time. A remark on this clone: Its antigen is still unknown.

This chain uses TRBV7-2 with TRBJ2-5; 10 bases align to TRBD2. This receptor was identified in an adult with an advanced solid tumor such as melanoma, head and neck, liver or kidney cancer. This specimen was CD4+ or CD8+ T cells sorted from blood, taken in a trial of the OX40 agonist ivuxolimab. In DNA form, the CDR3 reads TGTGCCAGCAGCACCTCGGTAGCGGGGGGCGGGGACCAGTACTTC. Translated: CASSTSVAGGGDQYF.